This T cell receptor beta chain was sequenced in a study of shared clonotypes between healthy human individuals. Findings of the study overall: Sharing of clonotypes among donors was expected to vary with sequencing depth.

Clones were read by immunoSEQ multiplex PCR, and TCRdb kept only the in-frame ones, dropping some. The sample has about 490,000 clones, around 85% seen once. As for this clone: Its antigen remains unidentified. A read error is likely here: a far larger clone is one base away. The identical CDR3 is also encoded by other nucleotide sequences in the sample.

The V gene end was trimmed by 1 base and the J gene end by 0 bases; junction bases not matched to a gene: 13. Germline lookup yields CDR1 SGHDN and CDR2 FVKESK. The CDR3 consists of 19 residues. Material: PBMCs. V is TRBV14 and J is TRBJ2-7, with 9 bases that match TRBD1. The receptor was isolated from a woman between 40 and 50 years old in good health. Some clones in this sample may be carry-over from other donors' samples. CDR3 DNA sequence: TGTGCCAGCAGCCAAGGGGCTCCCTATGACAGGGGGAGCTCCTACGAGCAGTACTTC. Its translation: CASSQGAPYDRGSSYEQYF.